This record concerns one TCR beta chain sequence. Antigen specificity is unknown. About 37,500 genome equivalents of blood DNA were amplified for TRB. The sample originates from a study of T cell clusters in autoimmune cytopenias. Notes on the study in general: TRB repertoire shifts in secondary cytopenia and chronic lymphocytic leukemia mostly reflected lymphoma, not autoimmunity.

This CDR3 spans 16 amino acids. CDR1 MNHEY and CDR2 SVGAGI come from the germline V gene. TRB rearrangements were amplified by touch-down multiplex PCR with mixed TRB-A/B primers. TCRdb reanalyzed the multiplex PCR reads, giving one entry per CDR3 protein sequence and no DNA. The data show around 6,800 distinct CDR3 sequences, and the top ten clones hold roughly 18%. These data also featured in a second study, about T cell repertoires in aging, cancer and after chemotherapy.

The V gene is TRBV6-5, the J gene TRBJ1-6; TCRdb names TRBD1, which stays unverified in the absence of DNA. Input material: peripheral blood. The TCR sequence derives from a human donor in good health. The CDR3 here is CASRAPGTAKNSPLHF.